The text below deals with one TCR beta chain. This clone was seen only a few times. No cognate antigen has been identified for it. Base qualities were left out, and no much larger clone turns up one base away. Donors formed part of the validation cohort, which comprised 120 subjects and was distinct from the first cohort of 690 or so subjects. Libraries were constructed by the immunoSEQ multiplex PCR assay. As for the original processing: A statistical classification framework was developed to diagnose cytomegalovirus status using the catalog of TCR beta chain sequences. Here the immuneACCESS table is served through TCRdb, limited to in-frame sequences with V and J called. Missing clones are a known gap in these copies; in checked studies unresolved V genes cover under half, and the rest lacks a known reason. That table furnishes V, J and clone size, whereas the DNA furnished D and trimming. The sample includes about 270,000 clones, with 65% to 90% observed a single time. The ten biggest clones cover 0.9% to 1.1% of the sample.

These data come from a study of cytomegalovirus exposure and HLA in healthy donors (dated by TCRdb to about 2017). About the investigation overall: A later analysis indicated that the 90 to 150 validation repertoires were generated on the platform also employed for the 650 to 850 repertoires of the first cohort. To predict cytomegalovirus infection status, the study brought together high-throughput TCR immunosequencing, statistical association of individual TCRs with disease status, and machine learning. The study was designed to test whether signatures of past pathogen exposure could be identified by cataloging public T cell receptors. Along with the approximately 600-subject first cohort, a separate validation cohort of over a hundred different subjects was used.

Broad study findings and their caveats: While some public TCRs were present in many individuals, most TCR sequences turned up only very rarely across donors. According to the authors, the approach could potentially be generalized to other disease states and immunological phenotypes. In vitro tests confirmed that three of the cytomegalovirus-associated TCR beta chains recognize cytomegalovirus antigens. A later analysis lacked HLA typing for the validation cohort, so it scored co-occurrence in that cohort across all 130 or so repertoires. The study listed 150 to 200 TCR beta chains as associated with cytomegalovirus. A later analysis found that TCRs clustered in the first cohort also tended to co-occur in the roughly 120 validation repertoires, with roughly 95% of cluster scores above 0. The classifier was reported to diagnose cytomegalovirus status with high specificity and sensitivity in both the original and validation cohorts.

CDR1 and CDR2, looked up from the germline V gene, are SGHVS and FQNEAQ. V lost 1 base and J lost 4 bases; the stretch between them is 19 bases long. Including the terminal cysteine and phenylalanine, the CDR3 comprises 17 residues. Only the CDR3 part of the read is kept: 51 bases, read in frame from the first base. The chain uses TRBV7-8 and TRBJ1-2; TRBD1 could be the D gene, as 5 bases match. Input material: PBMCs. The sequence was collected from a woman aged 18-29 years in good health and CMV-seronegative. The CDR3 is CASSLGGRGKVFYGYTF. The nucleotide sequence is TGTGCCAGCAGCTTAGGAGGACGGGGGAAAGTTTTCTATGGCTACACCTTC. This CDR3, with the reference TRBV7-8 and TRBJ1-2 proteins standing in past its ends, gives the full variable domain GAGVSQSPRYKVAKRGQDVALRCDPISGHVSLFWYQQALGQGPEFLTYFQNEAQLDKSGLPSDRFFAERPEGSVSTLKIQRTQQEDSAVYLCASSLGGRGKVFYGYTFGSGTRLTVV.